Described below is a single T cell receptor beta chain sequence and its context. Its matching antigen is unknown. The data derive from a study of T cells expressing NK-cell markers. Turning to the study itself: Among eight sequenced donors, seven carried HCMV seropositivity while one was seronegative. Whole-study results and caveats: Specificity for HCMV among expanded NKG2C+ T cell clones was not established.

Reanalyzing the 5' RACE reads, TCRdb keeps one entry per CDR3 protein, without DNA. The clone table shows 250,000 to 300,000 distinct CDR3 sequences, with the ten largest holding under 0.5%. Material: blood T cells: a sorted CD56 or NKG2C T cell subset, CD4+ or CD8+ T cells, or bulk PBMC T cells (not recorded which). The sequence derives from a man younger than 35 in good health.

This CDR3 is CASSLVQGTEQYF. The chain recombines TRBV7-7 with TRBJ2-7; checking the TCRdb D call of TRBD1 is not possible without DNA. The CDR3 is 13 residues long. Germline CDR1 and CDR2: SSHAT and FNYEAQ (reference sequence).